Below are 22 T cell receptor beta chains sequenced from a single sample in a study of response to subunit inactivated influenza vaccine. TCRdb processed the RT-PCR reads anew with MiXCR; each CDR3 protein has one entry. The sample contains approximately 290,000 distinct CDR3 sequences, roughly 20% of which appear only once. The material was PBMCs from blood, obtained approximately 20 months after vaccination. The receptors were gathered from a man between 50 and 75 years old who received an inactivated influenza vaccine.

The rearrangement joins TRBV2 to TRBJ1-5; D is possibly TRBD1 (5 bases). The germline gives CDR1 SNHLY, CDR2 FYNNEI. Trimming shortened V by 6 bases and J by 4 bases, and 10 bases separated the two germline ends. This CDR3 has 13 amino acids. The CDR3 region has the DNA TGTGCCAGCAGCAGGGACCCTAATCAGCCCCAGCATTTT. It is translated as CASSRDPNQPQHF.

V is TRBV20-1 and J is TRBJ2-7, with D possibly TRBD2 on 6 matching bases. This CDR3 has 14 residues. The germline CDR1 and CDR2 sequences are DFQATT and SNEGSKA (reference sequence). V lost 2 bases to trimming and J lost 3 bases, with 14 bases between them. CDR3 sequence reads: CSARSPGRDYEQYF. CDR3 DNA sequence: TGCAGTGCTAGATCCCCCGGGCGGGACTACGAGCAGTACTTC.

The CDR3 sequence is CASSGLGTEAFF. The CDR3 region has the DNA TGTGCCAGCAGCGGATTGGGAACTGAAGCTTTCTTT. The rearrangement uses TRBV7-9 and TRBJ1-1, with no clear D. V lost 5 bases, J lost 5 bases, and 9 bases lay in between. CDR3 size: 12 residues. Germline V CDR1 and CDR2: SEHNR, FQNEAQ (reference sequence).

The V and J genes are TRBV3-1 and TRBJ2-3; 8 bases map to TRBD2. The CDR3 contains 14 residues. With 4 bases clipped from V and 1 base from J, the junction kept 1 base outside the gene matches. The germline CDR1 and CDR2 sequences are LGHDT and YNNKEL (reference sequence). The CDR3 DNA follows: TGTGCCAGCAGCCGGACTAGCCGCACAGATACGCAGTATTTT. Its translation is CASSRTSRTDTQYF.

This chain joins TRBV20-1 and TRBJ1-4, with no clear D. The CDR3 extends over 16 amino acids. The germline V gene has CDR1 DFQATT and CDR2 SNEGSKA (reference sequence). Between the trimmed V and J ends, which lost 3 bases and 3 bases, there was a span of 17 bases. The CDR3 here is CSARQELGRANEKLFF. In DNA, the CDR3 is TGCAGTGCTAGGCAAGAGTTGGGAAGGGCTAATGAAAAACTGTTTTTT.

This clonotype was seen many times. The rearrangement uses TRBV5-1 and TRBJ1-6, with D possibly being TRBD1 (6 bases). This CDR3 has 15 residues. With 1 base removed from V and 10 bases from J, the gap between germline ends came to 15 bases. In germline, CDR1 is SGHRS, CDR2 YFSETQ. As DNA, the CDR3 is TGCGCCAGCAGCTTGACGGCGGTGGGGGCCTCACCCCTCCACTTT. Encoded protein: CASSLTAVGASPLHF.

The table lists this clonotype with a few counts. The chain links TRBV12-3 or TRBV12-4 to TRBJ1-4; D might be TRBD1 (6 bases). V dropped 1 base and J dropped 0 bases, with 12 bases sitting between them. This CDR3 spans 17 amino acids. In DNA form, the CDR3 reads TGTGCCAGCAGTTTAGGGATAGGGGGAGCAACTAATGAAAAACTGTTTTTT. As protein: CASSLGIGGATNEKLFF.

Only a few counts were recorded for this clonotype. V is TRBV24-1 and J is TRBJ2-1; 14 bases are shared with TRBD2. Germline CDR1 KGHDR, CDR2 SFDVKD. With 3 bases clipped from V and 9 bases from J, the junction kept 3 bases outside the gene matches. This CDR3 has 15 amino acids. CDR3 nucleotides: TGTGCCACCAGTGATGCCGGGACTAGCGGGAGTGAGCAGTTCTTC. Protein sequence: CATSDAGTSGSEQFF.

About this clonotype itself: At one of its ends the junction is not consistent with the germline gene, which may arise from a read error. This rearrangement joins TRBV10-3 to TRBJ1-2, with a weak D call TRBD1 (5 bases). This CDR3 has 15 residues. Germline lookup yields CDR1 ENHRY and CDR2 SYGVKD. CDR3: CAINEGPGQNYGYTF. The CDR3 DNA reads as TGTGCCATCAATGAGGGGCCTGGGCAGAACTATGGCTACACCTTC.

The chain combines TRBV7-6 with TRBJ2-5; D is unclear. Germline V gene data show CDR1 as SGHVS and CDR2 as FNYEAQ. This CDR3 is built from 13 residues. The V end lost 4 bases, the J end lost 4 bases, and 10 bases lay between the germline ends. The CDR3 DNA reads as TGTGCCAGCAGCTGGGTTCAGTCAGAGACCCAGTACTTC. It specifies CASSWVQSETQYF.

This rearrangement joins TRBV5-1 to TRBJ2-7; TRBD1 matches at 7 bases. CDR1 and CDR2 from the germline V gene are SGHRS and YFSETQ. V shed 0 bases and J 2 bases; nucleotides not matched to a gene: 11. The CDR3 totals 17 residues. The CDR3 is CASSLGLYQQGTYEQYF. CDR3 DNA: TGCGCCAGCAGCTTGGGCCTCTACCAACAGGGGACCTACGAGCAGTACTTC. Together with reference TRBV5-1 and TRBJ2-7, the CDR3 gives the full variable domain: KAGVTQTPRYLIKTRGQQVTLSCSPISGHRSVSWYQQTPGQGLQFLFEYFSETQRNKGNFPGRFSGRQFSNSRSEMNVSTLELGDSALYLCASSLGLYQQGTYEQYFGPGTRLTVT.

The chain recombines TRBV3-1 with TRBJ2-7, with D perhaps matching TRBD1 or TRBD2 (5 bases each). This CDR3 is built from 17 residues. Germline assignment: CDR1 LGHDT and CDR2 YNNKEL (reference sequence). The V gene lost 1 base and the J gene lost 0 bases, with 16 bases spanning the gap. The CDR3 reads CASSQGGAIRSSYEQYF. The CDR3 DNA reads TGTGCCAGCAGCCAAGGAGGGGCCATAAGGAGCTCCTACGAGCAGTACTTC.

This clonotype was recorded many times. The V call is TRBV3-1, the J call TRBJ1-1; D is unresolved. The CDR3 runs 15 residues. V lost 0 bases to trimming and J lost 2 bases, with 10 bases between them. The germline V gene has CDR1 LGHDT and CDR2 YNNKEL (reference sequence). CDR3 amino acids: CASSQDSAGNTEAFF. Here the CDR3 DNA reads TGTGCCAGCAGCCAAGATTCGGCAGGTAACACTGAAGCTTTCTTT.

The chain carries TRBV5-1 and TRBJ2-7, with TRBD2 matching over 10 bases. V was pared by 2 bases and J by 9 bases, with 5 bases of the junction left unmatched. This CDR3 has 13 amino acids. Germline V gives CDR1 SGHRS, CDR2 YFSETQ. The CDR3 sequence is CASSFTSGAGQYF. CDR3 nucleotides: TGCGCCAGCAGCTTTACTAGCGGGGCCGGGCAGTACTTC. The complete variable domain, with remaining parts taken from reference TRBV5-1 and TRBJ2-7, reads KAGVTQTPRYLIKTRGQQVTLSCSPISGHRSVSWYQQTPGQGLQFLFEYFSETQRNKGNFPGRFSGRQFSNSRSEMNVSTLELGDSALYLCASSFTSGAGQYFGPGTRLTVT.

This clonotype was counted ten times or more. The rearrangement uses TRBV24-1 and TRBJ1-2, with 10 bases that match TRBD1. The CDR3 runs to 15 residues. With V trimmed by 4 bases and J by 7 bases, 8 bases remained unmatched. CDR1 and CDR2 from the germline V gene are KGHDR and SFDVKD. This CDR3 reads CATSDTTGGPGGYTF. CDR3 bases: TGTGCCACCAGTGACACGACAGGGGGCCCCGGTGGCTACACCTTC.

This clonotype occurred a few times. This chain joins TRBV7-9 and TRBJ1-2; 9 bases map to TRBD1. Germline trimming cut 6 bases from V and 7 bases from J; bases unmatched to any gene: 12. This CDR3 is built from 15 residues. The germline V gene has CDR1 SEHNR and CDR2 FQNEAQ (reference sequence). The CDR3 is CASRSTGGSYFGYTF. In nucleotides, the CDR3 is TGTGCCAGCAGGTCAACAGGGGGCAGTTATTTTGGCTACACCTTC.

This clonotype was counted ten times or more. The DNA of the CDR3 is TGTGCCAGCAGTGGATGGGGTTTTGACTCACCCCTCCACTTT. Its translation is CASSGWGFDSPLHF. The gene calls are TRBV25-1 and TRBJ1-6, with D hard to call. The CDR3 is 14 residues long. CDR1 and CDR2 (germline): MGHDK, SYGVNS. V shed 4 bases and J shed 10 bases, with 14 bases lying between them.

This clonotype was detected many times. The chain employs TRBV7-9 and TRBJ1-1; TRBD1 might be the D (5 bases). Deletions cut 0 bases from V and 0 bases from J, with 8 bases between. This CDR3 has 15 residues. CDR1 SEHNR and CDR2 FQNEAQ come from the germline V gene (reference sequence). The CDR3 sequence: CASSLAGDLNTEAFF. The CDR3 DNA reads as TGTGCCAGCAGCTTAGCGGGGGACTTGAACACTGAAGCTTTCTTT.

The CDR3 DNA follows: TGTGCCAGCACCGCGGCCGGGACAGGGATAAATGAGCAGTTCTTC. Protein product: CASTAAGTGINEQFF. The chain couples TRBV28 to TRBJ2-1, with TRBD1 identical over 9 bases. V lost 7 bases to trimming and J lost 7 bases; unmatched junction nucleotides: 11. Germline V gene data show CDR1 as MDHEN and CDR2 as SYDVKM. The CDR3 runs to 15 residues.

This clonotype was observed at least ten times. The chain is built from TRBV10-2 and TRBJ2-1, with D uncertain. CDR3 length equals 13 residues. V lost 9 bases and J 1 base, leaving 10 bases between the germline ends. Per germline, CDR1 WSHSY and CDR2 SAAADI. CDR3 in DNA: TGCGCCAGTAGCCCCGAGTCCTACAATGAGCAGTTCTTC. This codes for CASSPESYNEQFF.

This clonotype appeared a few times. The chain employs TRBV4-1 and TRBJ2-5, with 9 nucleotides matching TRBD1. V gave up 3 bases and J gave up 1 base; unmatched junction bases: 3. The germline V gene has CDR1 MGHRA and CDR2 YSYEKL. The CDR3 extends over 15 amino acids. CDR3: CASSHRTGAQETQYF. In DNA form, the CDR3 reads TGCGCCAGCAGCCACCGGACAGGGGCCCAAGAGACCCAGTACTTC.

This clonotype has a handful of counts. J is TRBJ2-3 and V is TRBV10-3; 10 nucleotides match TRBD2. There are 17 residues in the CDR3. Germline CDR1 reads ENHRY; CDR2 reads SYGVKD. V lost 3 bases and J lost 0; bases outside the gene matches: 6. The CDR3 DNA reads as TGTGCCATCAGTGACAAATTACTAGCGGGAAGCACAGATACGCAGTATTTT. Protein: CAISDKLLAGSTDTQYF.